The clone carrying this TCR beta chain was detected once. Its antigen is unidentified. A junction boundary mismatches the germline segment, possibly from a read error. Other DNA sequences from this sample encode an identical CDR3 as well. Germline V gene sequence: CDR1 SGDLS, CDR2 YYNGEE. The CDR3 sequence is 15 residues long. The PCR contained 60 Vbeta and 13 Jbeta primers. Only in-frame clones appear in the TCRdb table, and some are missing; sequencing was by immunoSEQ multiplex PCR. The repertoire includes 150,000 or so clones, over 60% of them detected once, and 1.5% to 2% sits in the top ten. The data are from a study of cytomegalovirus exposure and HLA in healthy donors. General study findings and limits: Beyond CMV serostatus, there was no information to go on about immune exposure. The authors considered a cluster of highly shared sequence variants likely to be a sequencing artifact. According to an earlier analysis, most TCR beta V segments yielded productive rearrangements about 90% or about 30% of the time. Later analysis found that TCR beta chains associated with HLA were more clonally expanded than other, equally common chains.

The chain couples TRBV9 to TRBJ1-1; weak D call: TRBD1 (6 bases). The clonotype was recovered from a woman under 30 in good health and CMV-seronegative. The source material was PBMCs. CDR3 sequence reads: CASSPGGGMNTEAFF. The CDR3, as DNA: TGTGCCAGCAGCCCAGGCGGGGGCATGAACACTGAAGCCTTCTTT.